What follows are 26 T cell receptor beta chains derived from one specimen sequenced in a study of shared clonotypes between healthy human individuals. Some clones are missing from TCRdb's copy, which holds only in-frame ones; the method was immunoSEQ multiplex PCR. The sample records about 1.1 million clones, 75% to 80% being singletons. Sequenced sample: memory CD4+ T cells from PBMCs. Indicated subset: CD45RA-negative fraction. Receptors originate from a man younger than 30 in good health. Some clones in this sample may be carry-over from other donors' samples.

Comments on this clone: This is likely an artifact of a read error, given a far larger clone one base away. This chain connects TRBV5-6 to TRBJ2-5, with unresolved D. Germline V gene sequence: CDR1 SGHDT, CDR2 YYEEEE. V was cut by 3 bases and J by 5 bases, with 5 bases left in between. The CDR3 runs to 11 residues. The CDR3, as DNA: TGTGCCAGCAGCTCCTTGGAGACCCAGTACTTC. As protein: CASSSLETQYF.

Of note for this clone: Different DNA sequences within this sample yield the same CDR3. V is TRBV29-1 and J is TRBJ1-1; no firm D call. Trimming cost V 4 bases and J 1 base, with 4 bases left between them. Germline assignment: CDR1 SQVTM and CDR2 ANQGSEA. This CDR3 has 11 amino acids. CDR3 coding DNA: TGCAGCGTTGTTGGGAACACTGAAGCTTTCTTT. Translated, it gives CSVVGNTEAFF.

The CDR3 bases are TGTGCCAGTACCCAGTCCGGTGCGCGCACAGATACGCAGTATTTT. Residues: CASTQSGARTDTQYF. The chain is built from TRBV7-9 and TRBJ2-3; D unresolved. The CDR3 sequence is 15 residues long. CDR1 is SEHNR and CDR2 is FQNEAQ in the germline V gene (reference sequence). V was pared by 9 bases and J by 1 base, with 17 bases between.

This clone was recorded once. This chain uses TRBV7-2 with TRBJ2-2; D uncertain. The CDR3 contains 14 residues. The germline gives CDR1 SGHTA, CDR2 FQGNSA. V lost 4 bases, J lost 4 bases, and 10 bases lay in between. The DNA of the CDR3 is TGTGCCAGCAGCTCCTTGGCGTTCACCGGGGAGCTGTTTTTT. Translated, it gives CASSSLAFTGELFF.

The chain employs TRBV7-8 and TRBJ1-5, with a tentative D call TRBD1 (6 bases). Germline assignment: CDR1 SGHVS and CDR2 FQNEAQ. CDR3 length: 15 residues. The V gene lost 3 bases and the J gene lost 2 bases, with 11 bases spanning the gap. The CDR3 DNA sequence: TGTGCCAGCAGCTTCCAGGGGACGGGCAATCAGCCCCAGCATTTT. Its protein is CASSFQGTGNQPQHF.

The chain couples TRBV6-1 to TRBJ2-5; D possibly corresponds to TRBD2 (5 bases). CDR1 MNHNS and CDR2 SASEGT come from the germline V gene. The CDR3 totals 15 residues. V shed 6 bases and J shed 3 bases, with 17 bases lying between them. The CDR3 sequence is CASSRDRGMEETQYF. The CDR3 DNA is TGTGCCAGCAGCCGTGATCGAGGGATGGAAGAGACCCAGTACTTC.

The V and J genes are TRBV7-9 and TRBJ1-6, with 7 positions matching TRBD1. Germline CDR1 SEHNR, CDR2 FQNEAQ (reference sequence). CDR3 length: 15 amino acids. V lost 5 bases, J lost 7 bases, and 8 bases stayed unmatched. This CDR3 is CASSRNYRGNSPLHF. The DNA for the CDR3 is TGTGCCAGCAGCCGCAATTACAGGGGAAATTCACCCCTCCACTTT.

The chain combines TRBV11-2 with TRBJ2-1; 7 bases align to TRBD2. J was trimmed by 6 bases and V by 6 bases; bases with no gene match: 17. CDR3 length: 17 residues. The germline CDR1 and CDR2 sequences are SGHAT and FQNNGV. The CDR3 spells CASRQGLGGSPSNEQFF. CDR3 nucleotides: TGTGCCAGCAGACAAGGGTTGGGCGGGAGCCCAAGCAATGAGCAGTTCTTC.

The table lists this clone with a few counts. The V and J genes are TRBV13 and TRBJ2-7, with D perhaps assigned TRBD1 or TRBD2 (5 bases each). Trimming pared 5 bases from V and 4 bases from J, leaving 15 bases between. Per germline, CDR1 PRHDT and CDR2 FYEKMQ (reference sequence). This CDR3 region has 14 residues. CDR3 in amino acids: CASSQLGVRYEQYF. DNA of the CDR3: TGTGCCAGCAGCCAACTAGGGGTAAGGTACGAGCAGTACTTC.

The chain employs TRBV7-9 and TRBJ1-1; D remains ambiguous. The CDR3 is 14 amino acids. Trimming took 2 bases from V and 0 from J, leaving 7 bases between them. Germline CDR1 SEHNR, CDR2 FQNEAQ (reference sequence). CDR3 nucleotides: TGTGCCAGCAGCTTATTACAAGTGAACACTGAAGCTTTCTTT. Translated, it gives CASSLLQVNTEAFF.

V is TRBV6-1 and J is TRBJ1-4; D may be TRBD1 (5 bases). The CDR3 has 14 residues. Germline V gene data show CDR1 as MNHNS and CDR2 as SASEGT. Trimming left V 7 bases short and J 8 bases short, with 17 bases between. In nucleotides, the CDR3 is TGTGCCAGCAAGAAGTCCGTGGAGGGGGAAAAACTGTTTTTT. It specifies CASKKSVEGEKLFF.

Of note for this clone: Other DNA variants within this sample encode the same CDR3. This sequence joins TRBV28 and TRBJ2-7; TRBD1 matches at 10 bases. The V and J ends lost 5 bases and 2 bases, in that order; junction bases with no gene match: 6. This CDR3 region has 15 residues. Germline V gene data show CDR1 as MDHEN and CDR2 as SYDVKM. This chain's CDR3 is CASSRPGQGTYEQYF. CDR3 nucleotide sequence: TGTGCCAGCAGTCGGCCGGGACAGGGGACCTACGAGCAGTACTTC.

Only a few counts were recorded for this clone. The CDR3 protein is CASSYSGLAGSKQYF. DNA for the CDR3: TGTGCCAGCAGTTACTCAGGACTAGCGGGATCGAAGCAGTACTTC. The rearrangement joins TRBV6-5 to TRBJ2-7; 12 nucleotides align to TRBD2. J lost 8 bases, V lost 0 bases, and 5 bases had no gene match. The CDR3 covers 15 residues. Germline CDR1 reads MNHEY; CDR2 reads SVGAGI.

The CDR3 DNA is TGCGCCAGCAGTGACCACTACTCACTAGGGGGGACCACAGATACGCAGTATTTT. Amino acid sequence: CASSDHYSLGGTTDTQYF. V gene TRBV10-1 combines with J gene TRBJ2-3, with D tentatively TRBD1 or TRBD2 (6 bases each). V was cut by 3 bases and J by 2 bases, with 21 bases left in between. This CDR3 region has 18 residues. The germline gives CDR1 WNHNN, CDR2 SYGVQD (reference sequence).

The genes are TRBV11-2 and TRBJ2-1, with D possibly being TRBD2 (6 bases). Trimming stripped 6 bases from V and 0 bases from J, with 18 bases between. Germline-derived CDR1 and CDR2 are SGHAT and FQNNGV. This CDR3 spans 17 amino acids. The CDR3 coding sequence is TGTGCCAGCAGGAGAACCAGGGCGGGAAGCTCCTACAATGAGCAGTTCTTC. Its protein is CASRRTRAGSSYNEQFF.

The chain employs TRBV29-1 and TRBJ2-3, with a weak D call TRBD2 (6 bases). Trimming removed 7 bases from V and 4 bases from J, with 21 bases in between. CDR1 SQVTM and CDR2 ANQGSEA come from the germline V gene. CDR3 length equals 15 residues. The CDR3 is CSAQATGARPDTQYF. CDR3 coding DNA: TGCAGCGCCCAGGCAACGGGAGCCCGCCCAGATACGCAGTATTTT.

V and J are TRBV20-1 and TRBJ2-1; D is unclear. Trimming shortened V by 4 bases and J by 16 bases, and 17 bases separated the two germline ends. The CDR3 is 11 amino acids. In germline, CDR1 is DFQATT, CDR2 SNEGSKA (reference sequence). DNA for the CDR3: TGCAGTGCTATACCCTTGGTCCGCTACTTCTTC. Translated: CSAIPLVRYFF.

The chain recombines TRBV9 with TRBJ2-1; D gene unclear. This CDR3 region has 14 residues. Germline V gene data show CDR1 as SGDLS and CDR2 as YYNGEE. The V end was cut by 3 bases, the J end by 0 bases, with 7 bases between. The CDR3 region is CASSALSSYNEQFF. The CDR3 region has the DNA TGTGCCAGCAGCGCACTAAGCTCCTACAATGAGCAGTTCTTC.

The chain has TRBV19 and TRBJ1-2, with 7 bases that match TRBD1. CDR3 length: 15 amino acids. J gave up 3 bases and V 5 bases, and 9 bases lay outside the gene matches. Germline CDR1 and CDR2: LNHDA and SQIVND (reference sequence). CDR3 coding DNA: TGTGCCAGTAGTCCCGGAAGGGGGCGTCACTATGGCTACACCTTC. The encoded protein is CASSPGRGRHYGYTF.

Regarding this clone: At one end the junction does not follow the germline gene, possibly because of a read error. The rearrangement links TRBV28 to TRBJ1-1; D might be TRBD1 (6 bases). CDR1 is MDHEN and CDR2 is SYDVKM in the germline V gene. The CDR3 sequence is 11 residues long. As DNA, the CDR3 is TGTGCCAGCAGTGATCACAGGGTCGGCCGATTT. It encodes CASSDHRVGRF. The variable domain in full, completed from reference TRBV28 and TRBJ1-1, reads DVKVTQSSRYLVKRTGEKVFLECVQDMDHENMFWYRQDPGLGLRLIYFSYDVKMKEKGDIPEGYSVSREKKERFSLILESASTNQTSMYLCASSDHRVGRFGQGTRLTVV.

The genes are TRBV7-9 and TRBJ1-2; a weak D match, TRBD1 (5 bases). In germline, CDR1 is SEHNR, CDR2 FQNEAQ (reference sequence). The V end lost 1 base, the J end lost 13 bases, and 25 bases lay between the germline ends. There are 16 residues in the CDR3. The CDR3 sequence is CASSLDISLGPQVCTF. The CDR3 nucleotides read TGTGCCAGCAGCTTAGATATTTCACTGGGACCCCAGGTCTGCACCTTC.

CDR3 bases: TGCAGCGTCCGTCCCGGGACAAGCTACGAGCAGTACTTC. Protein product: CSVRPGTSYEQYF. The chain uses TRBV29-1 and TRBJ2-7; D is perhaps TRBD1 (6 bases). The V end was cut by 6 bases, the J end by 3 bases, with 15 bases between. This CDR3 is built from 13 residues. CDR1 and CDR2 (germline): SQVTM, ANQGSEA.

V and J are TRBV6-1 and TRBJ2-5, with D possibly being TRBD2 (7 bases). V lost 6 bases and J 5 bases, leaving 19 bases between the germline ends. CDR1 is MNHNS and CDR2 is SASEGT in the germline V gene. The CDR3 is 15 residues long. The CDR3 reads CASSPGPGGDETQYF. CDR3 nucleotide sequence: TGTGCCAGCAGCCCCGGCCCGGGGGGCGACGAGACCCAGTACTTC.

This chain connects TRBV4-2 to TRBJ2-7, with 7 bases fitting TRBD2. CDR1 is LGHNA, CDR2 YNFKEQ, per germline. CDR3 size: 16 residues. V lost 0 bases and J lost 2; bases outside the gene matches: 7. The CDR3 loop is CASSQDSSSGPYEQYF. The DNA of the CDR3 is TGTGCCAGCAGCCAAGACTCTTCTAGCGGCCCCTACGAGCAGTACTTC.

This clone was recorded at least ten times. The CDR3 protein is CASSLNLADRGGLMNTEAFF. The CDR3, as DNA: TGTGCCAGCTCACTCAATCTCGCGGACAGGGGAGGACTTATGAACACTGAAGCTTTCTTT. The chain is built from TRBV18 and TRBJ1-1, with 9 nucleotides matching TRBD1. This CDR3 comprises 20 residues. J lost 0 bases, V lost 4 bases, and 18 bases had no gene match. The germline gives CDR1 KGHSH, CDR2 LQKENI.

In the case of this clone: A far more abundant clone sits one base away, making this likely a read error. Other DNA sequences within the sample encode an identical CDR3. J is TRBJ2-5 and V is TRBV2, with D hard to call. Trimming took 3 bases from V and 5 from J, leaving 1 base between them. This CDR3 spans 10 amino acids. Germline CDR1 SNHLY, CDR2 FYNNEI. As DNA, the CDR3 is TGTGCCAGCAGTGATGAGACCCAGTACTTC. Protein sequence: CASSDETQYF.